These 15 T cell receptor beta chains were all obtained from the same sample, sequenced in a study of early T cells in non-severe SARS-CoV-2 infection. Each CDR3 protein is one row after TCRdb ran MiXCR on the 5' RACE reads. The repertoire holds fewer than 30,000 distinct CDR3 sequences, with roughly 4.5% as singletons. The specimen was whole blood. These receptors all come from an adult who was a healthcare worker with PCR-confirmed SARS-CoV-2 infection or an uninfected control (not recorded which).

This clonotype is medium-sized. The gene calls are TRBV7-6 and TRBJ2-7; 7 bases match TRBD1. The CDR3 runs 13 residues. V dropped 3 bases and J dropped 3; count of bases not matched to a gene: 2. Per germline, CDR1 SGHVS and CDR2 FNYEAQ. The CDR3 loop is CASSLGQIYEQYF. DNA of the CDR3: TGTGCCAGCAGCTTGGGACAGATCTACGAGCAGTACTTC.

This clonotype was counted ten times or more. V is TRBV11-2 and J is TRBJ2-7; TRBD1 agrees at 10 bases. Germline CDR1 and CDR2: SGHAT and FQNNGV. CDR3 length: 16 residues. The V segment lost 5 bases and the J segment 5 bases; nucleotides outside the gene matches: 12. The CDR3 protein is CASSRTGTGVYNEQYF. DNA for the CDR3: TGTGCCAGCAGCCGTACCGGGACAGGGGTGTACAACGAGCAGTACTTC.

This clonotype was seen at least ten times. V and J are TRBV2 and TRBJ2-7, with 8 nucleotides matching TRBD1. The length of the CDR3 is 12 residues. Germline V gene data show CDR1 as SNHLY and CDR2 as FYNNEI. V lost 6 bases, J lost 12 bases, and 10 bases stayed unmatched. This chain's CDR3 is CASRGEQGEWYF. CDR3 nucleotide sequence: TGTGCCAGCAGAGGGGAACAGGGGGAATGGTACTTC.

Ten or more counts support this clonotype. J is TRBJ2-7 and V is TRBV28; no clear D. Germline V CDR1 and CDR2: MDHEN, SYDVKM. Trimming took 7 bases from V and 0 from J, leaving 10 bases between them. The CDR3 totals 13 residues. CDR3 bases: TGTGCCAGCAAGTCCAGGAACTCCTACGAGCAGTACTTC. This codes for CASKSRNSYEQYF. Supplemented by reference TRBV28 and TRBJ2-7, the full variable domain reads DVKVTQSSRYLVKRTGEKVFLECVQDMDHENMFWYRQDPGLGLRLIYFSYDVKMKEKGDIPEGYSVSREKKERFSLILESASTNQTSMYLCASKSRNSYEQYFGPGTRLTVT.

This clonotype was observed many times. The CDR3 protein is CASSLRQGTYNEQFF. The CDR3 DNA follows: TGTGCCAGCAGCTTAAGGCAGGGTACCTACAATGAGCAGTTCTTC. The chain employs TRBV7-2 and TRBJ2-1; weak D call: TRBD1 (5 bases). The CDR3 runs 15 residues. CDR1 is SGHTA, CDR2 FQGNSA, per germline. Trimming left V 2 bases short and J 2 bases short, with 10 bases between.

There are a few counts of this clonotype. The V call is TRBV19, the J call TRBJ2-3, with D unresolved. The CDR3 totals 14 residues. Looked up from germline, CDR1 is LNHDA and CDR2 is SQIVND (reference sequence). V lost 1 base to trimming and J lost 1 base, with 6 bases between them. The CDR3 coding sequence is TGTGCCAGTAGTATAGGGCTAGGCACAGATACGCAGTATTTT. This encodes CASSIGLGTDTQYF. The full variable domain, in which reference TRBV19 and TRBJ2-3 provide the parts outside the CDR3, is DGGITQSPKYLFRKEGQNVTLSCEQNLNHDAMYWYRQDPGQGLRLIYYSQIVNDFQKGDIAEGYSVSREKKESFPLTVTSAQKNPTAFYLCASSIGLGTDTQYFGPGTRLTVL.

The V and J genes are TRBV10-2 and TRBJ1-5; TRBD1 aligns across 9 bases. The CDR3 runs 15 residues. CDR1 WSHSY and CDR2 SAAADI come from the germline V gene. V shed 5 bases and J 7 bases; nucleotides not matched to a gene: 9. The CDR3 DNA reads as TGCGCCAGCAGTTCCCCCGGGACAGGGAGACAGCCCCAGCATTTT. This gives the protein CASSSPGTGRQPQHF.

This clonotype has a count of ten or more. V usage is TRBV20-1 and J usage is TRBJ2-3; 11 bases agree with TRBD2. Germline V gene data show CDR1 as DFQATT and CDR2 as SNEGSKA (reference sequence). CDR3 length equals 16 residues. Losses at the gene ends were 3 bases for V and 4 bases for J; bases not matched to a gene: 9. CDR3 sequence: CSARTQLAGAADTQYF. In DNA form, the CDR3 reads TGCAGTGCTAGGACCCAACTAGCGGGGGCCGCAGATACGCAGTATTTT.

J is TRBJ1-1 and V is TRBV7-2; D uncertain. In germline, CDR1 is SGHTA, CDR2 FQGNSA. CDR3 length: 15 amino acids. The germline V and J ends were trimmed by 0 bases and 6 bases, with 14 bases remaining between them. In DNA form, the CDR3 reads TGTGCCAGCAGCTTAGCGCTGGGAACTTCCGCTGAAGCTTTCTTT. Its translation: CASSLALGTSAEAFF.

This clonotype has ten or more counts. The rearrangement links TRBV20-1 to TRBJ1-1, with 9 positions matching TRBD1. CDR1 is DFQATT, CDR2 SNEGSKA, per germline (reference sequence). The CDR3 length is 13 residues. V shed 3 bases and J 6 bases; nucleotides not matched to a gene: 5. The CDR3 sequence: CSASGTGTAEAFF. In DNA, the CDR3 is TGCAGTGCTAGTGGGACAGGGACAGCTGAAGCTTTCTTT.

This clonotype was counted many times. The CDR3: CAWSKGKYEQYF. The CDR3 DNA is TGTGCCTGGAGTAAGGGGAAGTACGAGCAGTACTTC. The rearrangement links TRBV30 to TRBJ2-7; maybe TRBD1 (5 bases). This CDR3 is built from 12 residues. Germline CDR1 GTSNPN, CDR2 SVGIG (reference sequence). The ends were cut back, 2 bases at V and 4 bases at J, with 9 bases in the middle.

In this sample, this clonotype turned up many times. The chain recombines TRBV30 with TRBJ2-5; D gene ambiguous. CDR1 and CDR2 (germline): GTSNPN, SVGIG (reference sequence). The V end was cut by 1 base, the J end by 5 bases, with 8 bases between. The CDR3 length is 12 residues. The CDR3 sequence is CAWSEARETQYF. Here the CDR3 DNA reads TGTGCCTGGAGTGAGGCTCGTGAGACCCAGTACTTC.

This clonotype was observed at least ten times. CDR3 nucleotide sequence: TGTGCCAGCAGCCCAGACCCGAACGGAGACTATAATTCACCCCTCCACTTT. As protein: CASSPDPNGDYNSPLHF. J is TRBJ1-6 and V is TRBV5-4; D gene ambiguous. CDR1 SGHNT and CDR2 YYREEE come from the germline V gene (reference sequence). This CDR3 comprises 17 residues. The germline V and J ends were trimmed by 4 bases and 3 bases, with 17 bases remaining between them.

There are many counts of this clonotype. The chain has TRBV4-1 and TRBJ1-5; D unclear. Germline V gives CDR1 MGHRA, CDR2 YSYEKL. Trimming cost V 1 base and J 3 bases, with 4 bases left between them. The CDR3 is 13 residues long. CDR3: CASSQAVNQPQHF. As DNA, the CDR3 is TGCGCCAGCAGCCAAGCAGTCAATCAGCCCCAGCATTTT.

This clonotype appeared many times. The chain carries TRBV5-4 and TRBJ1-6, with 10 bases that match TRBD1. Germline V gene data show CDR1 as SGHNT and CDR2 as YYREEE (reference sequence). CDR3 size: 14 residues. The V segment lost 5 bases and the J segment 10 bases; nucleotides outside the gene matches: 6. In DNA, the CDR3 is TGTGCCAGCAGTCCCGGGACAGGGGAATCACCCCTCCACTTT. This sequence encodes CASSPGTGESPLHF.